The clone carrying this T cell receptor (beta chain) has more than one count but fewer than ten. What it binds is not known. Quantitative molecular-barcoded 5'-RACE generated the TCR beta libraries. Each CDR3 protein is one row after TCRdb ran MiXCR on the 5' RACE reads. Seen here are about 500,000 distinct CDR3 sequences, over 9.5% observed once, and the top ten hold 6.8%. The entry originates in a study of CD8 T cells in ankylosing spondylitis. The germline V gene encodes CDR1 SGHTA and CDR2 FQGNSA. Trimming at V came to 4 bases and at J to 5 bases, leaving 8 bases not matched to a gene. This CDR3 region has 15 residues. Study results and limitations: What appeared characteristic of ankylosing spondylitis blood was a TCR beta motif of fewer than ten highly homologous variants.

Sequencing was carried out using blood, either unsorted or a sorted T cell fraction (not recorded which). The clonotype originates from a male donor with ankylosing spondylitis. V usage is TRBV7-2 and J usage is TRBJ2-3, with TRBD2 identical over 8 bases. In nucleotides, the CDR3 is TGTGCCAGCAGCTACCAGCGGGGGTGGGGAGATACGCAGTATTTT. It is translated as CASSYQRGWGDTQYF.